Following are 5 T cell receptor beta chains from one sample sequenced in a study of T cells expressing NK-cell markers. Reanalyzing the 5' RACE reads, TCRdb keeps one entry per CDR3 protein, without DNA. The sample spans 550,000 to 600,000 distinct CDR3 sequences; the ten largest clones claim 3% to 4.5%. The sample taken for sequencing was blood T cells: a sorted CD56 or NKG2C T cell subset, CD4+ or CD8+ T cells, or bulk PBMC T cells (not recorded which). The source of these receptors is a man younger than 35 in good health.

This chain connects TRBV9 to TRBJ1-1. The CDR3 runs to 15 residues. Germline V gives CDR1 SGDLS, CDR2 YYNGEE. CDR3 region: CASSSWGFLNTEAFF. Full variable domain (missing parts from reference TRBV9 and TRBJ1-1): DSGVTQTPKHLITATGQRVTLRCSPRSGDLSVYWYQQSLDQGLQFLIQYYNGEERAKGNILERFSAQQFPDLHSELNLSSLELGDSALYFCASSSWGFLNTEAFFGQGTRLTVV.

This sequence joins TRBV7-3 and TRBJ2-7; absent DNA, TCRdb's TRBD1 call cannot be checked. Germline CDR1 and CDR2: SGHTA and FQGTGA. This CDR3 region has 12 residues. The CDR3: CASSRTGGEQYF.

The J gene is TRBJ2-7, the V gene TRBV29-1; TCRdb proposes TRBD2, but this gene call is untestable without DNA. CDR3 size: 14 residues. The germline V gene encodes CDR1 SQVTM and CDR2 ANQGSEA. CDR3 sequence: CSVTSGRLTYEQYF.

The CDR3 sequence: CAISESLGLKTQYF. V and J are TRBV10-3 and TRBJ2-5. The CDR3 covers 14 residues. Germline CDR1 reads ENHRY; CDR2 reads SYGVKD.

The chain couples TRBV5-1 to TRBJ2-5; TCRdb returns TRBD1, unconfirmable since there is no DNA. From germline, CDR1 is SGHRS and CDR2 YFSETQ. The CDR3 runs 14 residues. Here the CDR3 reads CASRSGGAEETQYF.